A selection of T cell receptor beta chains follows, all from one sample in a study of OX40 agonist ivuxolimab in advanced cancers. Produced via immunoSEQ multiplex PCR; TCRdb's table is partial and in-frame only. Altogether fewer than 90,000 clones are present, 65% to 85% being singletons, with the ten largest covering around 0.96%. The starting material was CD4+ or CD8+ T cells sorted from blood, obtained in a trial of the OX40 agonist ivuxolimab. These receptor sequences come from an adult with an advanced solid tumor such as melanoma, head and neck, liver or kidney cancer. The CDR3 runs from the conserved cysteine through the conserved F or W. D genes are given only for firm matches. Expanded clones get a size class; other rows say once, few or many, or leave the size out.

v_call	j_call	d_call	clone_size	cdr3_nt	cdr3_aa
TRBV6-1	TRBJ2-1	.	.	TGTGCCAGCAGTGAGGGCAGAAGCTCCTACAATGAGCAGTTCTTC	CASSEGRSSYNEQFF
TRBV29-1	TRBJ2-7	.	.	TGCAGCGTTGACCCCAACGGACTGGGCTACGAGCAGTACTTC	CSVDPNGLGYEQYF
TRBV14	TRBJ1-4	.	.	TGTGCCAGCGGTGGGGTAGTTAGCGGAAAACTGTTTTTT	CASGGVVSGKLFF
TRBV5-1	TRBJ2-7	TRBD1	few	TGCGCCAGCAGCTTCATCCCCGGGGACAGTCCCTCCTCCTACGAGCAGTACTTC	CASSFIPGDSPSSYEQYF
TRBV18	TRBJ1-1	TRBD1	.	TGTGCCAGCTCACCAAGGGACAGGGCCTCAGCTTTCTTT	CASSPRDRASAFF
TRBV7-2	TRBJ1-2	.	.	TGTGCCAGCAGCCCTCCCCCCCCCGCGCGAGGCTACACCTTC	CASSPPPPARGYTF
TRBV5-1	TRBJ2-7	.	.	TGCGCCAGCAGCTTGGAGTACGAGCAGTACTTC	CASSLEYEQYF
TRBV7-2	TRBJ2-1	TRBD2	once	TGTGCCAGCAGCTTAGGGTCCAGCGGGGGGGCGGGTGAGCAGTTCTTC	CASSLGSSGGAGEQFF
TRBV7-2	TRBJ2-2	.	.	TGTGCCAGCAGCCGCCGAGGCGGGACGGAGACCGGGGAGCTGTTTTTT	CASSRRGGTETGELFF
TRBV9	TRBJ1-1	.	few	TGTGCCAGCAGCGTAGTAGCGGCAGGGGAGGCTTTCTTT	CASSVVAAGEAFF
TRBV12-5	TRBJ2-6	TRBD1	.	TGTGCTAGTGGTCCACACCGTACCCCCGGGACAGGGAGGGCAGGTGGGGCTGGGGCCAACGTCCTGACTTTC	CASGPHRTPGTGRAGGAGANVLTF
TRBV5-6	TRBJ2-7	.	once	TGTGCCAGCAGCCCTGGGGCGGGGAACTACGAGCAGTACTTC	CASSPGAGNYEQYF
TRBV5-8	TRBJ2-7	.	once	TGTGCCAGCAGCTTAGGATACTCCTACGAGCAGTACTTC	CASSLGYSYEQYF
TRBV6-1	TRBJ2-2	.	.	TGTGCCAGCAGGAACACAGGGACCGGGGAGCTGTTTTTT	CASRNTGTGELFF
TRBV5-1	TRBJ1-6	TRBD1	.	TGCGCCAGCAGCAGCCGGGACAGGGGACATTCACCCCTCCACTTT	CASSSRDRGHSPLHF
TRBV14	TRBJ1-2	.	few	TGTGCCAGCAGCCAAGCCCGGAACTATGGCTACACCTTC	CASSQARNYGYTF
TRBV28	TRBJ1-4	.	.	TGTGCCAGCAGCCTTTCCCGGGACGGCGGGAGACTGTTTTTT	CASSLSRDGGRLFF
TRBV4-2	TRBJ2-2	TRBD2	.	TGTGCCAGCAGCCAACCGGGGGGGCGAGGGACCGGGGAGCTGTTTTTT	CASSQPGGRGTGELFF
TRBV5-1	TRBJ2-7	TRBD1	few	TGCGCCAGCAGCTTAAGGGGACAGGCCTACGAGCAGTACTTC	CASSLRGQAYEQYF
TRBV6-1	TRBJ1-5	.	few	TGTGCCAGCCGGCGGACAGATAGCAATCAGCCCCAGCATTTT	CASRRTDSNQPQHF
TRBV7-2	TRBJ1-5	TRBD1	.	TGTGCCAGCAGCTTAAAGGGGGCCGATCAGCCCCAGCATTTT	CASSLKGADQPQHF
TRBV6-5	TRBJ2-7	TRBD1	.	TGTGCCAGCAGTTATGGGACAGATGAGCAGTACTTC	CASSYGTDEQYF
TRBV25-1	TRBJ2-5	TRBD1	.	TGTGCCAGCACCGACAGGGGGTCGTACCAAGAGACCCAGTACTTC	CASTDRGSYQETQYF
TRBV6-6	TRBJ2-7	TRBD1	.	TGTGCCAGCAGTGGACAGGGTTACGAGCAGTACTTC	CASSGQGYEQYF
TRBV14	TRBJ1-1	.	once	TGTGCCAGCAGCCTTAACACAGGGATGGGCACTGAAGCTTTCTTT	CASSLNTGMGTEAFF
TRBV5-5	TRBJ2-3	.	.	TGTGCCAGCAGCTTGCGTAGGGCTGTTACAGATACGCAGTATTTT	CASSLRRAVTDTQYF
TRBV11-2	TRBJ2-7	.	.	TGTGCCAGCAGCCCGACATCCCCCAGCTACGAGCAGTACTTC	CASSPTSPSYEQYF
TRBV6-1	TRBJ2-4	TRBD2	.	TGTGCCAGCAGTAAAGCGGCTAGCGGGGGGGCCGGAAACATTCAGTACTTC	CASSKAASGGAGNIQYF
TRBV6-1	TRBJ2-3	.	once	TGTGCCAGCATTCTGGGAGATACGCAGTATTTT	CASILGDTQYF
TRBV19	TRBJ2-7	TRBD1	few	TGTGCCAGTAGTATCCGGACAGGGGCGATGTACGAGCAGTACTTC	CASSIRTGAMYEQYF
TRBV10-1	TRBJ2-7	TRBD1	.	TGCGCCAGCAGTGAGGACAGGGGACGGGAGCAGTACTTC	CASSEDRGREQYF
TRBV2	TRBJ2-6	TRBD2	.	TGTGCCAGCATTGGGGGTAGCGGGGGGACCTCTGGGGCCAACGTCCTGACTTTC	CASIGGSGGTSGANVLTF
TRBV13	TRBJ2-1	.	.	TGTGCCAGCAGCTCCCCACTACTAGAGCAGTTCTTC	CASSSPLLEQFF
TRBV30	TRBJ1-5	.	.	TGTGCCTGGAGTGGCCAGGGGAATCAGCCCCAGCATTTT	CAWSGQGNQPQHF
TRBV7-2	TRBJ1-2	.	.	TGTGCCAGCAGCTTAGGAAGCTATGGCTACACCTTC	CASSLGSYGYTF
TRBV7-8	TRBJ2-5	.	.	TGTGCCAGCAGCTTAGACCCGGGGGAGACCCAGTACTTC	CASSLDPGETQYF